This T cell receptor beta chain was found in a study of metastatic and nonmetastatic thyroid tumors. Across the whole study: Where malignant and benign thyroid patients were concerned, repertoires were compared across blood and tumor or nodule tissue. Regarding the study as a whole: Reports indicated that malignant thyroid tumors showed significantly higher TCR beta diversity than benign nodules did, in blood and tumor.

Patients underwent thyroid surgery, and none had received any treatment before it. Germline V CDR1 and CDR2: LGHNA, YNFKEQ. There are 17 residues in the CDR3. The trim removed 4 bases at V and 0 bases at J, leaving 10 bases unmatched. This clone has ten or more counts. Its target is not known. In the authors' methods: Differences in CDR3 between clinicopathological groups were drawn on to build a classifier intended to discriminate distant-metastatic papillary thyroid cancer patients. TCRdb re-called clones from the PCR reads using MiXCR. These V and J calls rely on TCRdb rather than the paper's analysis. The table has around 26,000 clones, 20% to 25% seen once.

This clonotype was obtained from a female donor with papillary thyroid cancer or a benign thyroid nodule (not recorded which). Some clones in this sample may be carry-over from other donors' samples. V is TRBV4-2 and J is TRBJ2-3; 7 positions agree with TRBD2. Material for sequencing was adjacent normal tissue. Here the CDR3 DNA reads TGTGCCAGCAGCCCAGCTTGGGGGAGGGCCAGCACAGATACGCAGTATTTT. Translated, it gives CASSPAWGRASTDTQYF.